This is a list of T cell receptor beta chains from one sample in a study of somatic mutations in cytotoxic T cells in rheumatoid arthritis. The assay was immunoSEQ multiplex PCR, and TCRdb's table has in-frame clones only and misses some. Of several thousand clones in the sample, roughly 71% were seen once. The source material was CD8+ T cells sorted from blood. These receptors all come from an adult with rheumatoid arthritis. The CDR3 runs from the conserved cysteine through the conserved F or W. A D gene is named only where the DNA matches it firmly. Expanded clones get a size class; other rows say once, few or many, or leave the size out.

TRBV7-9,.,.,TRBJ2-7,TGTGCCAGCAGCTTAGGGCAGCCCTACGAGCAGTACTTC,CASSLGQPYEQYF
TRBV7-9,.,.,TRBJ2-3,TGTGCCAGCAGCCCCCCGACGATGGGGGCCGGCACAGATACGCAGTATTTT,CASSPPTMGAGTDTQYF
TRBV7-2,.,.,TRBJ1-1,TGTGCCAGCAGCTTAGAAGCAGGGAGGGACACTGAAGCTTTCTTT,CASSLEAGRDTEAFF
TRBV27,TRBD1,.,TRBJ1-2,TGTGCCAGCAGTCGGACCGGGACAGGACACTATGGCTACACCTTC,CASSRTGTGHYGYTF
TRBV9,.,.,TRBJ2-6,TGTGCCAGCAGCGCCAATTCTGGGGCCAACGTCCTGACTTTC,CASSANSGANVLTF
TRBV10-3,TRBD1,.,TRBJ1-1,TGTGCCATCAGTGAGTCACAGGGGCAAGCTTTCTTT,CAISESQGQAFF
TRBV5-1,TRBD2,.,TRBJ2-1,TGCGCCAGCAGCTTTAGTTTAGCGGGGGCAAGCTCCTACAATGAGCAGTTCTTC,CASSFSLAGASSYNEQFF
TRBV14,.,once,TRBJ1-2,TGTGCCAGCAGCCAGGGGTATGGTGGCTACACCTTC,CASSQGYGGYTF
TRBV15,.,few,TRBJ2-2,TGTGCCACCAGCAGGGGGGCCGCCGGGGAGCTGTTTTTT,CATSRGAAGELFF
TRBV7-9,TRBD2,few,TRBJ2-7,TGTGCCAGCAGCCCCCGGGACTACCCTAGCTCCTACGAGCAGTACTTC,CASSPRDYPSSYEQYF
TRBV7-9,TRBD1,.,TRBJ1-1,TGTGCCAGCAGCCAGAGGACAGGGAGGAAGAACACTGAAGCTTTCTTT,CASSQRTGRKNTEAFF
TRBV23-1,TRBD1,.,TRBJ2-1,TGCGCCAGCAGTCACAGGACAGGGTGGTACAATGAGCAGTTCTTC,CASSHRTGWYNEQFF